This entry features one TCR beta chain sequence. Germline lookup yields CDR1 SGHTA and CDR2 FQGNSA. V lost 3 bases, J lost 7 bases, and 6 bases stayed unmatched. The CDR3 has 14 residues. This specimen belongs to a study of blood T cell repertoires in COVID-19. Sequenced by immunoSEQ multiplex PCR; TCRdb stores in-frame clones only, minus some. The sample comprises fewer than 400,000 clones, roughly 90% of which are singletons, and around a sixth rests with the top ten. The rearrangement uses TRBV7-2 and TRBJ2-3; TRBD1 agrees at 8 bases. This TCR was sampled from a woman aged 25 to 39 who had recovered from COVID-19. Sequencing was done on a sample of PBMCs or T cells enriched from blood (not recorded which). The CDR3 nucleotides read TGTGCCAGCAGCTTTCGGACAGGGCAGAATACGCAGTATTTT. Protein product: CASSFRTGQNTQYF.